This T cell receptor (beta chain) was recorded in a study of CD8+CD57+ T cells in acquired aplastic anemia. General study points: Simpson's diversity of CD8+ cells was not significantly different in patients compared with controls.

This CDR3 comprises 16 residues. Trimming shortened V by 0 bases and J by 0 bases, and 12 bases separated the two germline ends. CDR1 SGHNT and CDR2 YYREEE come from the germline V gene (reference sequence). Before being chosen for sequencing, patients had shown CD8+CD57+ cell expansion by flow cytometry. Genomic DNA acted as the template from which TCR beta VDJ combination and CDR3 sequence profiling were carried out. TCRdb fed the reads into MiXCR, producing one record per CDR3 protein. The sample gives 95,000 to 150,000 distinct CDR3 sequences, about two fifths of which show up once; about 2.6% is in the top ten. This clonotype was seen ten or more times. Its antigen remains unidentified.

This TCR was sampled from a human donor with aplastic anemia. Sequencing input: sorted CD4+, CD8+, or CD8+CD57+ T cells (not recorded which) from PBMCs. The chain has TRBV5-4 and TRBJ2-5, with D maybe TRBD2 (5 bases). Written as DNA, the CDR3 is TGTGCCAGCAGCTTGGATCGGGGTGGGAACCAAGAGACCCAGTACTTC. As protein: CASSLDRGGNQETQYF.